This TCR beta chain derives from a study of T cells in Graves' hyperthyroidism and ophthalmopathy. Regions amplified from RNA transcripts were the TCR beta CDR3 regions. The TCR CDR3 was amplified in a first-round RT-PCR using the HTBI primer set. Via MiXCR, TCRdb re-called the multiplex PCR reads, giving one row per CDR3 protein. The data show more than 300,000 distinct CDR3 sequences, approximately 17% seen once. V trimming: 5 bases; J trimming: 10 bases; junction bases outside the gene matches: 12. CDR3 length equals 17 residues. Germline values: CDR1 SGHTA, CDR2 FQGTGA. The sequenced material came from blood. The sequence was collected from a man younger than 35 with Graves' ophthalmopathy. J is TRBJ2-1 and V is TRBV7-3; 15 bases are shared with TRBD2. CDR3 DNA: TGTGCCAGCAGCGAAACCGGGACTAGCGGGGGGCGATTCGAGCAGTTCTTC. Translating gives CASSETGTSGGRFEQFF.